This entry lists 26 T cell receptor beta chains sequenced from one sample in a study of vaccination effects on CD4 cells after COVID-19. Which antigens these TCRs recognize remains unknown. Following 10 days of culture, CD4+ T cells were isolated. Two doses of BNT162b2 or mRNA-1273 vaccine were administered to participants. Data came from immunoSEQ multiplex PCR; TCRdb stores just in-frame clones and leaves some out. The sample yields tens of thousands of clones, nearly 75% seen once. Specimen: CD4+ T cells from PBMCs cultured without peptide, collected after COVID-19 vaccination. All receptors come from a human donor who received a COVID-19 vaccine.

This sequence joins TRBV18 and TRBJ2-2; D unresolved. Between the trimmed V and J ends, which lost 2 bases and 4 bases, there was a span of 11 bases. CDR1 and CDR2 from the germline V gene are KGHSH and LQKENI. The CDR3 totals 15 residues. CDR3 bases: TGTGCCAGCTCACCAATCTCAGACTTCACCGGGGAGCTGTTTTTT. Translated, it gives CASSPISDFTGELFF. Supplemented by reference TRBV18 and TRBJ2-2, the full variable domain reads NAGVMQNPRHLVRRRGQEARLRCSPMKGHSHVYWYRQLPEEGLKFMVYLQKENIIDESGMPKERFSAEFPKEGPSILRIQQVVRGDSAAYFCASSPISDFTGELFFGEGSRLTVL.

The sample holds a few counts of this clone. The V and J genes are TRBV6-5 and TRBJ1-2; the D gene is possibly TRBD1 (5 bases). Germline CDR1 is MNHEY and CDR2 is SVGAGI. V was pared by 1 base and J by 9 bases, with 12 bases between. CDR3 length equals 13 residues. CDR3 region: CASSYFLDRRYTF. The CDR3 bases are TGTGCCAGCAGTTACTTCCTTGACAGACGCTACACCTTC.

This chain connects TRBV6-5 to TRBJ1-2, with D possibly TRBD1 on 6 matching bases. Trimming left V 2 bases short and J 0 bases short, with 13 bases between. From germline, CDR1 is MNHEY and CDR2 SVGAGI. This CDR3 comprises 16 residues. Written as DNA, the CDR3 is TGTGCCAGCAGTTACGAATGGGCAGGGGCTAACTATGGCTACACCTTC. This gives the protein CASSYEWAGANYGYTF.

This rearrangement joins TRBV5-1 to TRBJ2-3; 16 bases are shared with TRBD2. Trimming cost V 3 bases and J 0 bases; bases outside gene matches: 7. CDR3 size: 19 residues. From germline, CDR1 is SGHRS and CDR2 YFSETQ. CDR3 DNA: TGCGCCAGCAGCTCCGGGACTAGCGGGGGGGCCTACAGCACAGATACGCAGTATTTT. This encodes CASSSGTSGGAYSTDTQYF. Combining the CDR3 with reference TRBV5-1 and TRBJ2-3 gives the whole variable domain KAGVTQTPRYLIKTRGQQVTLSCSPISGHRSVSWYQQTPGQGLQFLFEYFSETQRNKGNFPGRFSGRQFSNSRSEMNVSTLELGDSALYLCASSSGTSGGAYSTDTQYFGPGTRLTVL.

The V gene is TRBV18, the J gene TRBJ2-5; 7 bases are shared with TRBD2. The CDR3 is 13 amino acids. CDR1 KGHSH and CDR2 LQKENI come from the germline V gene. With 4 bases clipped from V and 3 bases from J, the junction kept 2 bases outside the gene matches. DNA of the CDR3: TGTGCCAGCTCACTTGGACTAGAAGAGACCCAGTACTTC. Protein sequence: CASSLGLEETQYF.

The chain employs TRBV19 and TRBJ2-2; D may be TRBD1 (6 bases). Germline loops: CDR1 LNHDA, CDR2 SQIVND (reference sequence). The CDR3 loop spans 14 amino acids. V shed 5 bases and J shed 6 bases, with 13 bases lying between them. CDR3: CASSVTGFAGELFF. The CDR3 nucleotides are TGTGCCAGTAGTGTAACAGGGTTCGCCGGGGAGCTGTTTTTT.

The chain links TRBV3-1 (or the pseudogene TRBV3-2) to TRBJ1-6; tentatively, D is TRBD1 (5 bases). This CDR3 region has 16 residues. Trimming removed 3 bases at V and 7 bases at J, with 16 bases between. Germline CDR1 is LGHDT and CDR2 is YNNKEL (reference sequence). CDR3 amino acids: CASSHPTGVENSPLHF. In nucleotides, the CDR3 is TGTGCCAGCAGCCACCCCACGGGGGTCGAAAATTCACCCCTCCACTTT.

This clone has only a few counts. This chain links TRBV10-1 with TRBJ2-7; no definite D call. Trimming removed 8 bases at V and 2 bases at J, with 16 bases between. CDR3 length: 14 residues. The germline CDR1 and CDR2 sequences are WNHNN and SYGVQD (reference sequence). CDR3 sequence reads: CASPLGWAAYEQYV. The DNA of the CDR3 is TGCGCCAGCCCCCTGGGGTGGGCAGCCTACGAGCAGTACGTC.

This clone turned up a few times. V is TRBV19 and J is TRBJ2-2, with a possible D match to TRBD2 (5 bases). The V gene's germline CDR1 is LNHDA and CDR2 SQIVND (reference sequence). The CDR3 has 14 residues. The germline V and J ends were trimmed by 4 bases and 4 bases, with 10 bases remaining between them. The CDR3 protein is CASSTSYSTGELFF. DNA for the CDR3: TGTGCCAGTAGTACTAGCTACAGCACCGGGGAGCTGTTTTTT.

This clone has a handful of counts. This CDR3 reads CASSEVEAGYFLRNQPQHF. The CDR3 nucleotides are TGTGCCAGCAGTGAAGTAGAGGCAGGGTACTTCCTTAGAAATCAGCCCCAGCATTTT. The chain joins TRBV6-1 to TRBJ1-5; D possibly corresponds to TRBD1 (5 bases). Trimming shortened V by 1 base and J by 4 bases, and 23 bases separated the two germline ends. This CDR3 spans 19 amino acids. Germline loops: CDR1 MNHNS, CDR2 SASEGT.

This CDR3 is CASLGPVSGTQYF. The CDR3 nucleotides read TGTGCCAGCCTTGGTCCGGTATCCGGGACCCAGTACTTC. The chain carries TRBV6-5 and TRBJ2-5; D unclear. Trimming cost V 8 bases and J 7 bases, with 17 bases left between them. The CDR3 runs to 13 residues. CDR1 is MNHEY, CDR2 SVGAGI, per germline.

The chain employs TRBV28 and TRBJ1-5; 8 nucleotides align to TRBD1. Looked up from germline, CDR1 is MDHEN and CDR2 is SYDVKM. This CDR3 contains 18 residues. The V gene end was trimmed by 5 bases and the J gene end by 2 bases; junction bases not matched to a gene: 14. The CDR3 sequence is CASSPGQGSLRRNQPQHF. CDR3 nucleotide sequence: TGTGCCAGCAGTCCAGGACAGGGAAGTCTTCGGCGCAATCAGCCCCAGCATTTT. The entire variable domain, with the rest obtained from reference TRBV28 and TRBJ1-5, is as follows: DVKVTQSSRYLVKRTGEKVFLECVQDMDHENMFWYRQDPGLGLRLIYFSYDVKMKEKGDIPEGYSVSREKKERFSLILESASTNQTSMYLCASSPGQGSLRRNQPQHFGDGTRLSIL.

The V call is TRBV6-1, the J call TRBJ2-7, with 11 bases identical to TRBD2. CDR1 is MNHNS, CDR2 SASEGT, per germline. This CDR3 has 14 residues. The V segment lost 5 bases and the J segment 2 bases; nucleotides outside the gene matches: 2. CDR3 residues: CASSFSGGAYEQYV. The CDR3 DNA follows: TGTGCCAGCAGTTTTAGCGGGGGGGCCTACGAGCAGTACGTC.

This clone was detected a few times. This CDR3 is CASSPKQTASQPQHF. Written as DNA, the CDR3 is TGTGCCAGCAGTCCAAAACAGACAGCATCTCAGCCCCAGCATTTT. The chain is built from TRBV6-5 and TRBJ1-5; tentatively, D is TRBD1 (5 bases). The germline V and J ends were trimmed by 5 bases and 6 bases, with 17 bases remaining between them. The CDR3 sequence is 15 residues long. The germline gives CDR1 MNHEY, CDR2 SVGAGI.

The genes are TRBV25-1 and TRBJ2-3; 7 bases map to TRBD1. Germline V gene lookup returns CDR1 MGHDK and CDR2 SYGVNS. The CDR3 is made up of 17 amino acids. Trimming cost V 3 bases and J 4 bases; bases outside gene matches: 13. For the CDR3, the DNA is TGTGCCAGCAGTGAGCCCCTAGGGGGCCGTTTTTCAGATACGCAGTATTTT. It yields the protein CASSEPLGGRFSDTQYF.

The genes are TRBV11-2 and TRBJ2-7; TRBD1 is a possible D gene (6 bases). The germline V gene encodes CDR1 SGHAT and CDR2 FQNNGV. Trimming took 6 bases from V and 3 from J, leaving 9 bases between them. CDR3 length equals 12 residues. The CDR3 sequence: CASRPQGYEQYV. CDR3 nucleotides: TGTGCCAGCAGACCACAGGGCTACGAGCAGTACGTC.

J is TRBJ1-6 and V is TRBV4-1; 8 nucleotides match TRBD1. Germline lookup yields CDR1 MGHRA and CDR2 YSYEKL. This CDR3 region has 15 residues. J was trimmed by 10 bases and V by 1 base; bases with no gene match: 6. The DNA of the CDR3 is TGCGCCAGCAGCCAAGTTCCAGGGGGCGGATCACCCCTCCACTTT. The encoded protein is CASSQVPGGGSPLHF.

This clone was detected a few times. The chain is built from TRBV18 and TRBJ2-7, with D hard to call. Germline-derived CDR1 and CDR2 are KGHSH and LQKENI. The V end was cut by 2 bases, the J end by 6 bases, with 5 bases between. There are 11 residues in the CDR3. This CDR3 reads CASSPGVEQYV. CDR3 nucleotides: TGTGCCAGCTCACCAGGGGTCGAGCAGTACGTC.

This sequence joins TRBV6-2 or TRBV6-3 and TRBJ2-2; 8 nucleotides agree with TRBD2. The junction had 10 bases not matched to a gene; V was cut back by 4 bases and J by 3 bases. The CDR3 is made up of 17 amino acids. CDR1 MNHEY and CDR2 SVGEGT come from the germline V gene. CDR3 DNA: TGTGCCAGCAGTTCAACTCGGGGGGGGCCGCACACCGGGGAGCTGTTTTTT. This translates into CASSSTRGGPHTGELFF.

This chain uses TRBV4-1 with TRBJ2-5; no reliable D call. Per germline, CDR1 MGHRA and CDR2 YSYEKL. V was trimmed by 8 bases and J by 0 bases, leaving 10 bases between them. The CDR3 runs 13 residues. CDR3 in DNA: TGCGCCAGCGGAACGATGTACCAAGAGACCCAGTACTTC. Translated, it gives CASGTMYQETQYF.

The genes are TRBV5-5 and TRBJ2-7, with 9 bases matching TRBD1. Germline V gives CDR1 SGHKS, CDR2 YYEKEE (reference sequence). The CDR3 is 15 amino acids. With V trimmed by 2 bases and J by 6 bases, 9 bases remained unmatched. CDR3 loop: CASSFTPGQGPEQYV. CDR3 coding DNA: TGTGCCAGCAGCTTTACGCCGGGACAGGGCCCCGAGCAGTACGTC.

V gene TRBV6-6 combines with J gene TRBJ1-1; D is undetermined. Trimming shortened V by 0 bases and J by 2 bases, and 10 bases separated the two germline ends. Germline CDR1 and CDR2: MNHNY and SVGAGI (reference sequence). This CDR3 comprises 15 residues. The CDR3, as DNA: TGTGCCAGCAGTTACTCTGGCAGCTCCAACACTGAAGCTTTCTTT. It specifies CASSYSGSSNTEAFF.

The chain has TRBV12-3 or TRBV12-4 and TRBJ1-2, with unresolved D. V lost 5 bases and J 8 bases, leaving 9 bases between the germline ends. The length of the CDR3 is 11 residues. CDR3 DNA sequence: TGTGCCAGCAGTGCCAACTTGGGCTACACCTTC. It translates to CASSANLGYTF.

The chain couples TRBV7-2 to TRBJ1-2, with a possible D match to TRBD1 (5 bases). The CDR3 totals 16 residues. Germline CDR1 and CDR2: SGHTA and FQGNSA. The V gene lost 0 bases and the J gene lost 4 bases, with 15 bases spanning the gap. The CDR3 nucleotides read TGTGCCAGCAGCTTAGCTGGTCCCGACAGACGCTATGGCTACACCTTC. It translates to CASSLAGPDRRYGYTF.

The rearrangement links TRBV18 to TRBJ2-1; D unclear. This CDR3 is 14 amino acids long. The germline V gene has CDR1 KGHSH and CDR2 LQKENI. V was clipped by 3 bases and J by 4 bases, with 10 bases between them. This CDR3 reads CASSPLGGYNEQFF. CDR3 nucleotides: TGTGCCAGCTCACCCCTTGGCGGTTACAATGAGCAGTTCTTC. Using reference TRBV18 and TRBJ2-1 for the parts outside the CDR3, the full variable domain is NAGVMQNPRHLVRRRGQEARLRCSPMKGHSHVYWYRQLPEEGLKFMVYLQKENIIDESGMPKERFSAEFPKEGPSILRIQQVVRGDSAAYFCASSPLGGYNEQFFGPGTRLTVL.

This clone was picked up many times. The chain joins TRBV2 to TRBJ1-1; D is possibly TRBD1 (5 bases). The CDR3 sequence is 13 residues long. The V and J ends lost 2 bases and 4 bases respectively, with 8 bases between them. Looked up from germline, CDR1 is SNHLY and CDR2 is FYNNEI. Here the CDR3 DNA reads TGTGCCAGCAGTGAACAGCAGGGCACTGAAGCTTTCTTT. It encodes CASSEQQGTEAFF.